This T cell receptor (beta chain) was documented in a study of T cells in Graves' hyperthyroidism and ophthalmopathy. General study findings and limits: Most clonotypes that expanded in the thyroid above 0.001 also showed up in blood.

Template material for amplifying TCR beta CDR3 regions consisted of RNA transcripts. A set of HTBI primers served as the primers for a first-round RT-PCR of the TCR CDR3. TCRdb fed the multiplex PCR reads into MiXCR, producing one record per CDR3 protein. The sample gives approximately 380,000 distinct CDR3 sequences, about 20% of which show up once; about 3.5% is in the top ten. This clonotype was seen at least ten times. Its specificity is unknown. Trimming removed 11 bases from V and 1 base from J, with 20 bases in between. This CDR3 has 15 residues. Germline lookup yields CDR1 ENHRY and CDR2 SYGVKD.

Sequencing was done on a sample of blood. The V gene is TRBV10-3, the J gene TRBJ1-1; D is uncertain. The clonotype comes from a woman between 18 and 29 years old with Graves' hyperthyroidism. CDR3 sequence reads: CALPTAGIPNTEAFF. The CDR3, as DNA: TGTGCCCTCCCGACCGCTGGGATCCCGAACACTGAAGCTTTCTTT.